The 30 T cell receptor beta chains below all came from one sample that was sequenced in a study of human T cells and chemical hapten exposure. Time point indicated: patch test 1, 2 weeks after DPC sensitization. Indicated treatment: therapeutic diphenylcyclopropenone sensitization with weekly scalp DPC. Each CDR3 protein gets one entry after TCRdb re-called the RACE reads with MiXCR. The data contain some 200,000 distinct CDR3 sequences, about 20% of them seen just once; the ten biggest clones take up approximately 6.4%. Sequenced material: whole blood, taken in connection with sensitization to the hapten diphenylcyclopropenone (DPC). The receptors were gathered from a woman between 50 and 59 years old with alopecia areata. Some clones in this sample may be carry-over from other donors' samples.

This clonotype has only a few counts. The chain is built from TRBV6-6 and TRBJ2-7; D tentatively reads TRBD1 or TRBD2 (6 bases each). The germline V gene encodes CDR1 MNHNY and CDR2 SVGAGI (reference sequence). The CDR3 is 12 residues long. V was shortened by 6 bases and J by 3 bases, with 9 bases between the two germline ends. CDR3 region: CASRGGIYEQYF. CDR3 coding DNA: TGTGCCAGCAGAGGGGGGATCTACGAGCAGTACTTC.

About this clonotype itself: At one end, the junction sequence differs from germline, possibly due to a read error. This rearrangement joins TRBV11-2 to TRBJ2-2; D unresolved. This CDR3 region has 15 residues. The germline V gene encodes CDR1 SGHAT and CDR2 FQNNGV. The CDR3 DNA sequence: TGTGCCAGCAGCTTAGATCCGGGTCCCACCCGGGAGCTGTTTTTT. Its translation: CASSLDPGPTRELFF.

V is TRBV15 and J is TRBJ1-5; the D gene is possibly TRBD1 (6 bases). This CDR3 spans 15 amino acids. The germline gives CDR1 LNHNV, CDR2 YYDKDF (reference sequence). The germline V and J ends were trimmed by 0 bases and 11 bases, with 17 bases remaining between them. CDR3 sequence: CATSRDQGPASTQHF. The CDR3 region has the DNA TGTGCCACCAGCAGAGACCAGGGGCCCGCTTCGACCCAGCATTTT.

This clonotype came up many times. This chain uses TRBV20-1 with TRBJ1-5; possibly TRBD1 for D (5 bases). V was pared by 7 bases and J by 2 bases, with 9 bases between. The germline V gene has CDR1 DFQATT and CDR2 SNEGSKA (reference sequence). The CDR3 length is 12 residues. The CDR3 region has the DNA TGCAGTGTGGGACGGGGCAATCAGCCCCAGCATTTT. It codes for CSVGRGNQPQHF.

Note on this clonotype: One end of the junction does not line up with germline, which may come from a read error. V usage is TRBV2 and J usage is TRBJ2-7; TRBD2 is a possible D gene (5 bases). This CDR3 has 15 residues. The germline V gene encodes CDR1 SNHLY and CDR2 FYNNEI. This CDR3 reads CVSSRRTSGSYEQYF. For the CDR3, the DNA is TGTGTCAGCAGCCGGAGGACCTCGGGGTCCTACGAGCAGTACTTC.

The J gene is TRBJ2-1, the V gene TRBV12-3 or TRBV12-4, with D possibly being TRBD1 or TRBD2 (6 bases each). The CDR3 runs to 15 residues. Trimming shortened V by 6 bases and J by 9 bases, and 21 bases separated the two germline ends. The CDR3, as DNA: TGTGCCAGCAGCCCAACAGGGAGGCTAGATAGTGAGCAGTTCTTC. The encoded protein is CASSPTGRLDSEQFF.

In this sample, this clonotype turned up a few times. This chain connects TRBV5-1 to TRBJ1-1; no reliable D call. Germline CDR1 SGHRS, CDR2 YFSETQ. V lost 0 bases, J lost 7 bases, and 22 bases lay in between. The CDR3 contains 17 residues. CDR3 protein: CASSLAGSVIVSGEAFF. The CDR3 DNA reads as TGCGCCAGCAGCTTGGCCGGGAGTGTCATTGTGAGCGGTGAAGCTTTCTTT.

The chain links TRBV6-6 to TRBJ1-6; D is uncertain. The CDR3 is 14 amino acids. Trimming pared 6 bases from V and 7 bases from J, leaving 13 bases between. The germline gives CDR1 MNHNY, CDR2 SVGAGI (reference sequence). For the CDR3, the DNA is TGTGCCAGCAGGAAAACGTCTGGCAATTCACCCCTCCACTTT. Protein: CASRKTSGNSPLHF.

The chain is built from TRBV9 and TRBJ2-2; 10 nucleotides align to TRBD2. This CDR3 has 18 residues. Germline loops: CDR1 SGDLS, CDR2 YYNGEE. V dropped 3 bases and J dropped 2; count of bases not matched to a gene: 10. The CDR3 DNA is TGTGCCAGCAGCGATCGGGCTAGCGGGAGTCTAAACACCGGGGAGCTGTTTTTT. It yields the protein CASSDRASGSLNTGELFF.

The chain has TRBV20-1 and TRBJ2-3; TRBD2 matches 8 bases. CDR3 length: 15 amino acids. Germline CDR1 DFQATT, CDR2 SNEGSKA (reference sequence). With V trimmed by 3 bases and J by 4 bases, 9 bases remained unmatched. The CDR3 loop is CSARSLAETSDTQYF. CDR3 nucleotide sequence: TGCAGTGCTAGGTCACTAGCGGAAACGTCAGATACGCAGTATTTT.

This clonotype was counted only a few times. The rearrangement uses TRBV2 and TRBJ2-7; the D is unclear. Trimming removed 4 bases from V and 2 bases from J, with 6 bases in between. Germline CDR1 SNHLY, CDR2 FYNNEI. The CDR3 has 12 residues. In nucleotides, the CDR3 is TGTGCCAGCAGTGGTTTCACCTACGAGCAGTACTTC. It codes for CASSGFTYEQYF.

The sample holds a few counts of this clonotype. The CDR3 coding sequence is TGTGCCACCAGTGATTTGGAGGGATCCAAGCAGTACTTC. This codes for CATSDLEGSKQYF. This chain links TRBV24-1 with TRBJ2-7, with a tentative D call TRBD2 (5 bases). The CDR3 length is 13 residues. Trimming removed 0 bases from V and 8 bases from J, with 10 bases in between. The germline gives CDR1 KGHDR, CDR2 SFDVKD.

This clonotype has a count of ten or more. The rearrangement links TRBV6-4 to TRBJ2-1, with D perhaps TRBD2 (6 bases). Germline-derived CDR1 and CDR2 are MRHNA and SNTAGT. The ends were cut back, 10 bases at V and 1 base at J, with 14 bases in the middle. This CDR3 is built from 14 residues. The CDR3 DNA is TGTGCCAACGATAGCGGCCAATCCTACAATGAGCAGTTCTTC. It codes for CANDSGQSYNEQFF.

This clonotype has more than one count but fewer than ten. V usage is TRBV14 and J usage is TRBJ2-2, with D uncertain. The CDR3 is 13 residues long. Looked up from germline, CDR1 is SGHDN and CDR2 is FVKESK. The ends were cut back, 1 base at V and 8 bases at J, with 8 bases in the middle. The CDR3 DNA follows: TGTGCCAGCAGCCAAGCGCACCAAGGGGAGCTGTTTTTT. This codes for CASSQAHQGELFF.

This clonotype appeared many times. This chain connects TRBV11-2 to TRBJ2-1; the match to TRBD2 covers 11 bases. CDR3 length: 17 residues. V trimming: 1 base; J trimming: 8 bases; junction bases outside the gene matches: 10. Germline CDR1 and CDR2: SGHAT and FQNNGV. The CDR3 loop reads CASSLVNSGRAVDEQFF. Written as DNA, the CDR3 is TGTGCCAGCAGCTTAGTAAATAGCGGGAGGGCCGTCGATGAGCAGTTCTTC.

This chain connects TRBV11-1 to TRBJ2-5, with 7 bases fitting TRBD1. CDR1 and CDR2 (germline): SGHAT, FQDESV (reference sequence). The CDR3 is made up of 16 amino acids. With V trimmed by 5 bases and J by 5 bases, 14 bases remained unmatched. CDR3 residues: CASSLSGQPDGETQYF. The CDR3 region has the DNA TGTGCCAGCAGCCTCTCGGGACAGCCTGACGGGGAGACCCAGTACTTC.

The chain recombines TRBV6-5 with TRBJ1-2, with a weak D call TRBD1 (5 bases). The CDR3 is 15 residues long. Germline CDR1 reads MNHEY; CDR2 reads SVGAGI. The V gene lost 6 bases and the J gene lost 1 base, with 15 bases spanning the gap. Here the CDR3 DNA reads TGTGCCAGCAGCCTTTCCAGGGATGTTAACTATGGCTACACCTTC. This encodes CASSLSRDVNYGYTF.

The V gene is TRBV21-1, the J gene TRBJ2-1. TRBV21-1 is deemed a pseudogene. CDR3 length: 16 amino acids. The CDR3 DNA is TGTGCCAGCAGCAAACGGCCACCTAGGGTGCCTCGGGAGCAGTTCTTC. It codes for CASSKRPPRVPREQFF.

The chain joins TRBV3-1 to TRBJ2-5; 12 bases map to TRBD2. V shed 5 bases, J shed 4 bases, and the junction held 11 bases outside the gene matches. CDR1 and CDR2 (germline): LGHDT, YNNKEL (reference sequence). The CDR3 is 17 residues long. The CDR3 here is CASSTGTSGFEGETQYF. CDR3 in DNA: TGTGCCAGCAGCACTGGGACTAGCGGGTTTGAGGGAGAGACCCAGTACTTC.

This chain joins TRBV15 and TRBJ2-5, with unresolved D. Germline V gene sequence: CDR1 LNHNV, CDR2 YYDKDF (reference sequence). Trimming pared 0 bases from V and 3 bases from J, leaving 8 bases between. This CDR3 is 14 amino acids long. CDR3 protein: CATSRDWAEETQYF. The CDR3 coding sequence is TGTGCCACCAGCAGAGATTGGGCAGAAGAGACCCAGTACTTC.

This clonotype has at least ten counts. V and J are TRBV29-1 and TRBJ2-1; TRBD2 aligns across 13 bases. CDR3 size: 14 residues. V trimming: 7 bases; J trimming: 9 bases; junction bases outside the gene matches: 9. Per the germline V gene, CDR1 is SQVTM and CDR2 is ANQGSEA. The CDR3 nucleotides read TGCAGCGCCTCACTAGCGGGAGGGCCTTTTGAGCAGTTCTTC. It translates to CSASLAGGPFEQFF.

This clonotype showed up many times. CDR3 amino acids: CASGLVGYNEQFF. The CDR3 bases are TGTGCCAGTGGACTAGTCGGATACAATGAGCAGTTCTTC. J is TRBJ2-1 and V is TRBV21-1; the D call of TRBD2 is as the table states it, not checked on the DNA. TRBV21-1 has pseudogene status. The CDR3 runs 13 residues.

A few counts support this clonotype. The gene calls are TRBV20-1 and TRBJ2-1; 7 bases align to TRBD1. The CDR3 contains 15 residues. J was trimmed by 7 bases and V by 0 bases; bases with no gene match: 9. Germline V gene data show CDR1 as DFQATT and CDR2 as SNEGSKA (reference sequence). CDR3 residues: CSARDARGRGNEQFF. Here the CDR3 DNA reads TGCAGTGCTAGAGATGCAAGGGGGCGAGGGAATGAGCAGTTCTTC.

The CDR3 sequence is CASSASRGSNTEAFF. The CDR3 DNA is TGCGCCAGCAGCGCCTCCAGGGGCTCAAACACTGAAGCTTTCTTT. The chain carries TRBV5-1 and TRBJ1-1, with TRBD1 as a possible D gene (6 bases). This CDR3 region has 15 residues. The ends were cut back, 4 bases at V and 2 bases at J, with 15 bases in the middle. Germline V lookup: CDR1 SGHRS, CDR2 YFSETQ.

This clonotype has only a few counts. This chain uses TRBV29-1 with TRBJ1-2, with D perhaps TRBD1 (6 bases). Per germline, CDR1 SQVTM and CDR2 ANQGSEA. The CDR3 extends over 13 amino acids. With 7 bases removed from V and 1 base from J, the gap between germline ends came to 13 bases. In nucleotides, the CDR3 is TGCAGCGGAAGGGACACGCTTAACTATGGCTACACCTTC. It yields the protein CSGRDTLNYGYTF.

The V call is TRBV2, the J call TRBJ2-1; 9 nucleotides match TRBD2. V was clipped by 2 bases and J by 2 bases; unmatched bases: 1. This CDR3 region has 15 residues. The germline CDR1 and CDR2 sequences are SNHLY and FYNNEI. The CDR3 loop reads CASSETSGPYNEQFF. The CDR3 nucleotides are TGTGCCAGCAGTGAAACTAGCGGGCCCTACAATGAGCAGTTCTTC.

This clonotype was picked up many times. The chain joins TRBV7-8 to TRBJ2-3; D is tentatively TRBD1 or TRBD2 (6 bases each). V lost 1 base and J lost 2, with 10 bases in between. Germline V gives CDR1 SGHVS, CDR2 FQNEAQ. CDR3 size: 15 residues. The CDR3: CASSLVGGNTDTQYF. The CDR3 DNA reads TGTGCCAGCAGCTTAGTAGGGGGGAACACAGATACGCAGTATTTT.

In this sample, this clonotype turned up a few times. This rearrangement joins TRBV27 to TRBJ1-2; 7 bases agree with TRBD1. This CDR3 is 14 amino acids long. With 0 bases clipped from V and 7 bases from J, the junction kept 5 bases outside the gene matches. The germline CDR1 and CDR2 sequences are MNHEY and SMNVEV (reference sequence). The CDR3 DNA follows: TGTGCCAGCAGTTTATCGACAGGGATTGGTGGCTACACCTTC. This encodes CASSLSTGIGGYTF.

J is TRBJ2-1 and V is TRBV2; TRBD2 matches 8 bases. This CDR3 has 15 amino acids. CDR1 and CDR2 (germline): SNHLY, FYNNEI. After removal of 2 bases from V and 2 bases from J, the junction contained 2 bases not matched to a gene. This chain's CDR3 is CASSELAGAYNEQFF. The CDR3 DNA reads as TGTGCCAGCAGTGAACTAGCGGGCGCCTACAATGAGCAGTTCTTC.

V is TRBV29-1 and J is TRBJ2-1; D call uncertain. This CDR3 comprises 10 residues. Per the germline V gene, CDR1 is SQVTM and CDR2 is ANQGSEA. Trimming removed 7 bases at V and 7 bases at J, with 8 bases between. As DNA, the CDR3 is TGCAGCGCCCTGGTGAATGAGCAGTTCTTC. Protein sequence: CSALVNEQFF.